This T cell receptor (beta chain) derives from a study of blood T cell repertoires in COVID-19. The wider study: COVID-19 samples, acute and convalescent, were from the United States, Italy and Spain. In each case, the material was cDNA or gDNA derived from T cells, B-cell-depleted T cells, or PBMCs.

Germline V gives CDR1 LGHNA, CDR2 YSLEER. Trimming took off 1 base at V and 0 bases at J, with 9 bases between the two ends. CDR3 size: 15 residues. Per the original methods: Estimation of nucleated cell counts relied on the amplification of reference gene primers. TCRdb keeps only in-frame clones here, not all; method: immunoSEQ multiplex PCR. That table gives V, J and clone size, and the DNA gave D and trimming. The sample has over 600,000 clones, just under 90% seen once. This clonotype was sampled from a woman between 18 and 29 years old with acute or convalescent COVID-19. Source material: peripheral blood. The chain recombines TRBV4-3 with TRBJ1-2; D is perhaps TRBD1 (6 bases). The CDR3 DNA reads as TGCGCCAGCAGCCAAGGACAGGCAGCTAACTATGGCTACACCTTC. Protein: CASSQGQAANYGYTF.